A single sample is the source of the 2 T cell receptor beta chains below, sequenced in a study of blood T cell repertoires in COVID-19. Assay: immunoSEQ multiplex PCR; the TCRdb copy retains only in-frame clones and omits some. The sample lists fewer than 250,000 clones, approximately 91% occurring once. The sample was peripheral blood. The receptors here all came from a man aged 25 to 45 with COVID-19, enrolled during active disease.

The rearrangement links TRBV30 to TRBJ1-2; a possible D gene is TRBD1 (5 bases). Per germline, CDR1 GTSNPN and CDR2 SVGIG (reference sequence). This CDR3 is built from 12 residues. The V and J ends lost 2 bases and 14 bases respectively, with 18 bases between them. The CDR3 reads CAWSPLGEGRTF. Here the CDR3 DNA reads TGTGCCTGGAGTCCCCTAGGGGAGGGGAGGACCTTC.

CDR3 loop: CSVVPQQETQYF. CDR3 nucleotides: TGCAGCGTTGTACCGCAGCAAGAGACCCAGTACTTC. The chain carries TRBV29-1 and TRBJ2-5; D unclear. The V gene lost 4 bases and the J gene lost 2 bases, with 8 bases spanning the gap. This CDR3 region has 12 residues. Germline V gives CDR1 SQVTM, CDR2 ANQGSEA.